This TCR beta chain emerged from a study of T cell responses to AZD1222 COVID-19 vaccine. The wider study: Second-dose intervals of approximately 4 or approximately 12 weeks were pooled.

Points on this clone: Its antigen is not identified.

The repertoire was sequenced with immunoSEQ multiplex PCR; TCRdb's copy has only in-frame clones and lacks some. The table records around 100,000 clones, over 90% of them present only once. Points from the study as a whole: Spike-wide coverage was observed for vaccine-associated CD4 TCRs, with dominant responses at 160-218 and 743-854. White British donors predominated, females outnumbered males, and clonal diversity was possibly underestimated.

The CDR3 contains 18 residues. J gave up 3 bases and V 2 bases, and 9 bases lay outside the gene matches. Germline V gene sequence: CDR1 SGHTA, CDR2 FQGNSA. This TCR came from an adult in good health. The starting material was peripheral blood, obtained on day 0 of AZD1222 vaccination. This chain uses TRBV7-2 with TRBJ2-2; 10 nucleotides agree with TRBD1. The CDR3 is CASSLMSMTGGYTGELFF. CDR3 sequence (DNA): TGTGCCAGCAGCTTAATGTCTATGACAGGGGGCTACACCGGGGAGCTGTTTTTT.